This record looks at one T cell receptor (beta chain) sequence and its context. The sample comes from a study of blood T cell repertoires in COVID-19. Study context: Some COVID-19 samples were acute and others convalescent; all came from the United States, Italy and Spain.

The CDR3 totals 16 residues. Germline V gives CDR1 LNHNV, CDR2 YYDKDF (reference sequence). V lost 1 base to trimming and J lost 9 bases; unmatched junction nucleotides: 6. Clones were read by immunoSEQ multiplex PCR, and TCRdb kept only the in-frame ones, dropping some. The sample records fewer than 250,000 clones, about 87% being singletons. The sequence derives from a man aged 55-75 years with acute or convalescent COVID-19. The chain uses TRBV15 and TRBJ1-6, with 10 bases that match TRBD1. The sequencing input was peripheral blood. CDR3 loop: CATSRATGTGASPLHF. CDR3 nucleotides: TGTGCCACCAGCAGAGCTACCGGGACAGGGGCTTCACCCCTCCACTTT.